The present TCR beta chain was sequenced within a study of shared clonotypes between healthy human individuals. Study-level findings and limits: Rarefaction analysis demonstrated incomplete sorted-subset sequencing notwithstanding large depth.

Method: immunoSEQ multiplex PCR; TCRdb's copy keeps in-frame clones and lacks some. The sample carries 1 million to 1.3 million clones, 70% to 80% recorded once. In regard to this clone: The antigen is undetermined.

The CDR3 runs to 12 residues. Trimming took 5 bases from V and 10 from J, leaving 9 bases between them. Germline loops: CDR1 MGHDK, CDR2 SYGVNS. The sample consisted of memory CD4+ T cells from PBMCs. Subset meaning: CD45RA-negative fraction. This chain links TRBV25-1 with TRBJ1-6; D unresolved. The source of this sequence is a man between 18 and 35 years old in good health. Some clones in this sample may be carry-over from other donors' samples. CDR3 sequence: CASSPRGSPLHF. DNA for the CDR3: TGTGCCAGCAGTCCCCGAGGGTCACCCCTCCACTTT.